The source of this TCR beta chain is a study of T cells after yellow fever vaccination. The CDR3 covers 18 residues. Per the germline V gene, CDR1 is SGHAT and CDR2 is FQNNGV. The V end lost 5 bases, the J end lost 3 bases, and 23 bases lay between the germline ends. The sample holds many counts of this clonotype. Its antigen remains unidentified. MiXCR, run by TCRdb on the 5' RACE reads, gives a single entry per CDR3 protein. This sample has about 73,000 distinct CDR3 sequences; around 7% occur once, and the top ten carry about two fifths. Study results and caveats: Most primary-vaccination clones recurred post-booster (approximately 96% CD4, more than 85% CD8).

The chain recombines TRBV11-2 with TRBJ2-4; the D gene is possibly TRBD1 (5 bases). The TCR originated in a man between 25 and 39 years old who received the YFV17D yellow fever vaccine. This material consisted of CD8+ T cells sorted from PBMCs, taken on the day of the yellow fever booster vaccination. The CDR3 loop is CASSRSGGYGQLKNIQYF. The CDR3 DNA reads as TGTGCCAGCAGCCGGTCGGGTGGTTACGGACAACTCAAAAACATTCAGTACTTC.